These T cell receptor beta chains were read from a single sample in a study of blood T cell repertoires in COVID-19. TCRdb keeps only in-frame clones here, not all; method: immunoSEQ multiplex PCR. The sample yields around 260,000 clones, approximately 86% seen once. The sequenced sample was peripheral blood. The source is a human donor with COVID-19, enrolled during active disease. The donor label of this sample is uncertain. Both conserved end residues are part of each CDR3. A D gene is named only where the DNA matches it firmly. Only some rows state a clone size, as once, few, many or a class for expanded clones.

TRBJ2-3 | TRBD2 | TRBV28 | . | CASKQSGRRDTQYF | TGTGCCAGCAAGCAGAGCGGGAGGCGAGATACGCAGTATTTT
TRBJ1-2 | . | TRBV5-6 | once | CASSLEAGMARGYTF | TGTGCCAGCAGCTTGGAGGCAGGGATGGCTAGGGGCTACACCTTC
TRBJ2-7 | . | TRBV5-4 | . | CASSVGPSGVGYEQYF | TGTGCCAGCAGCGTGGGGCCCTCAGGGGTAGGGTACGAGCAGTACTTC
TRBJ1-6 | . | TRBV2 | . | CATTVTNSPLHF | TGTGCCACCACAGTGACGAATTCACCCCTCCACTTT
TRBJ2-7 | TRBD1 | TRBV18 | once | CASSPQAPRTGEYEQYF | TGTGCCAGCTCACCCCAGGCCCCCAGGACAGGAGAGTACGAGCAGTACTTC
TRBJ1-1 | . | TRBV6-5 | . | CASSSPGTSEAFF | TGTGCCAGCAGTTCACCTGGGACATCAGAAGCTTTCTTT
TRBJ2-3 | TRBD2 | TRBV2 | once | CASSRLAGSTDTQYF | TGTGCCAGCAGTCGTCTAGCGGGAAGCACAGATACGCAGTATTTT
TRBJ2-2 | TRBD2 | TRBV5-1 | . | CASLPGLADHTGELFF | TGCGCCAGCTTGCCGGGACTAGCGGATCACACCGGGGAGCTGTTTTTT
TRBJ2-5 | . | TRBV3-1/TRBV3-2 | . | CASSQGTAQETQYF | TGTGCCAGCAGCCAAGGAACAGCACAAGAGACCCAGTACTTC
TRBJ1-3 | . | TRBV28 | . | CASSTGFGGNTIYF | TGTGCCAGCAGTACAGGGTTCGGCGGAAACACCATATATTTT
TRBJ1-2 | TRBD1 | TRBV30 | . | CAWGQGVEGYTF | TGTGCCTGGGGACAGGGGGTGGAGGGCTACACCTTC
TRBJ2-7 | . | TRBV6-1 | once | CASSDNINSYEQYF | TGTGCCAGCAGTGATAACATAAACTCCTACGAGCAGTACTTC
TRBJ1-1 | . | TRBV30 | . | CAWSYGGTEAFF | TGTGCCTGGAGTTATGGAGGGACTGAAGCTTTCTTT
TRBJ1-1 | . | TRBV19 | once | CASSPEQGRGTEAFF | TGTGCCAGTAGTCCCGAACAGGGAAGAGGCACTGAAGCTTTCTTT
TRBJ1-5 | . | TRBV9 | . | CASSVGPGGNQPQHF | TGTGCCAGCAGCGTAGGTCCAGGCGGCAATCAGCCCCAGCATTTT
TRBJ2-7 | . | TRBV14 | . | CASSQLGFRDTSYEQYF | TGTGCCAGCAGCCAACTTGGCTTCCGGGACACCTCCTACGAGCAGTACTTC
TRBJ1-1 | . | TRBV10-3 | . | CAISEEAGAGNTEAFF | TGTGCCATCAGTGAGGAGGCTGGGGCCGGGAACACTGAAGCTTTCTTT
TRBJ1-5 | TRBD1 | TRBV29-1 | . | CSVATGGDQPQHF | TGCAGCGTCGCGACAGGGGGCGATCAGCCCCAGCATTTT
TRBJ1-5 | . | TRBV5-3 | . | CARSLVGGKEQPQHF | TGTGCCAGAAGCTTAGTGGGAGGGAAGGAACAGCCCCAGCATTTT
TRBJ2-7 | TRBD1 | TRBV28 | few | CASSAPGQGRREQYF | TGTGCCAGCAGTGCGCCGGGACAGGGACGGCGGGAGCAGTACTTC
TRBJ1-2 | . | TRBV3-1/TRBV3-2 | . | CASSQGADYYGYTF | TGTGCCAGCAGCCAAGGGGCGGACTACTATGGCTACACCTTC
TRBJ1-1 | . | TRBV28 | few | CASSLGGGTEAFF | TGTGCCAGCAGTTTGGGGGGAGGCACTGAAGCTTTCTTT
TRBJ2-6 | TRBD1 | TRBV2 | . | CASSEEAGGLGANVLTF | TGTGCCAGCAGTGAAGAGGCAGGGGGTCTGGGGGCCAACGTCCTGACTTTC
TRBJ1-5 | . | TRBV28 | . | CASSRGVLNQPQHF | TGTGCCAGCAGCCGCGGGGTTCTCAATCAGCCCCAGCATTTT
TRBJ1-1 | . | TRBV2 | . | CASSEAGQRLNTEAFF | TGTGCCAGCAGTGAAGCAGGGCAGCGGTTGAACACTGAAGCTTTCTTT
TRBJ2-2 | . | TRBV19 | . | CASSIGGSNTGELFF | TGTGCCAGTAGTATCGGGGGATCGAACACCGGGGAGCTGTTTTTT
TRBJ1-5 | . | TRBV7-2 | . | CASSRVASGPNQPQHF | TGTGCCAGCAGCCGGGTAGCTTCAGGGCCCAATCAGCCCCAGCATTTT
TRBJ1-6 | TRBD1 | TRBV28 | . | CASSVDRVHNSPLHF | TGTGCCAGCAGTGTCGACAGGGTTCATAATTCACCCCTCCACTTT
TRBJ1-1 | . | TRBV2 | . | CASSEAPGSDTEAFF | TGTGCCAGCAGTGAAGCTCCAGGAAGTGACACTGAAGCTTTCTTT
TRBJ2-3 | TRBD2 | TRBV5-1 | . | CASSPEATSGRTSRLTDTQYF | TGCGCCAGCAGCCCCGAGGCCACTAGCGGGAGAACATCCCGTCTCACAGATACGCAGTATTTT
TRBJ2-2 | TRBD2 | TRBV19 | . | CASSMSGLAAGELFF | TGTGCCAGTAGTATGTCGGGACTAGCGGCCGGGGAGCTGTTTTTT
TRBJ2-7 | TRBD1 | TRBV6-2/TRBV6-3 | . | CASSDGTGRGEQYF | TGTGCCAGCAGTGACGGGACAGGGAGAGGCGAGCAGTACTTC
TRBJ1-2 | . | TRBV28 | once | CASNVLGGGVGYGYTF | TGTGCCAGCAACGTTTTGGGCGGGGGGGTTGGCTATGGCTACACCTTC
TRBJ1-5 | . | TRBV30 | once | CAWSLSGFNQPQHF | TGTGCCTGGAGTTTATCGGGGTTCAATCAGCCCCAGCATTTT
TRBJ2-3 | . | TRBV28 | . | CASSWRAYTDTQYF | TGTGCCAGCAGTTGGAGGGCATACACAGATACGCAGTATTTT
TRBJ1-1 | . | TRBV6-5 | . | CASSYSILPAGTEAFF | TGTGCCAGCAGTTACTCGATTTTGCCAGCAGGCACTGAAGCTTTCTTT
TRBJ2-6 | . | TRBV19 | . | CASSTSGAGANVLTF | TGTGCCAGTAGTACTTCAGGGGCCGGGGCCAACGTCCTGACTTTC
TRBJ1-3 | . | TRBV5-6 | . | CASSLASSGNTIYF | TGTGCCAGCAGCTTGGCGAGCTCTGGAAACACCATATATTTT
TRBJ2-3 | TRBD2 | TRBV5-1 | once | CASSLEGLVGTDTQYF | TGCGCCAGCAGCTTGGAAGGACTAGTGGGTACAGATACGCAGTATTTT
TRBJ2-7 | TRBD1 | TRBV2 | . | CASSSDRVYEQYF | TGTGCCAGCAGTTCCGACAGGGTGTACGAGCAGTACTTC
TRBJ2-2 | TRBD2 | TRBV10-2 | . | CARSERGLNTGELFF | TGCGCCCGATCAGAGCGGGGACTAAACACCGGGGAGCTGTTTTTT
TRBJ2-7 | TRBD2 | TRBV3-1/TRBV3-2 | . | CASSRLAGAEQYF | TGTGCCAGCAGCCGACTAGCGGGAGCCGAGCAGTACTTC
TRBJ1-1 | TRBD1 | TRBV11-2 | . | CASNSFGQDPSKAFF | TGTGCCAGCAACTCTTTTGGACAGGACCCTTCAAAAGCTTTCTTT
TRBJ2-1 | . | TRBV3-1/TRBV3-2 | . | CASSQGARALNNEQFF | TGTGCCAGCAGCCAAGGGGCGAGGGCCTTAAACAATGAGCAGTTCTTC
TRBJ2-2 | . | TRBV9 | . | CASSVDSGNGELFF | TGTGCCAGCAGCGTAGACTCAGGGAACGGGGAGCTGTTTTTT
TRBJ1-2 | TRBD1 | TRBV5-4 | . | CASSPGQGQSGYTF | TGTGCCAGCAGCCCGGGACAGGGGCAGTCTGGCTACACCTTC
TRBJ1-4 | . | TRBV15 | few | CATSRETGSNEKLFF | TGTGCCACCAGCAGGGAGACAGGTTCCAATGAAAAACTGTTTTTT
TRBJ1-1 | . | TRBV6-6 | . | CASSYRRENTEAFF | TGTGCCAGCAGTTACAGACGGGAGAACACTGAAGCTTTCTTT
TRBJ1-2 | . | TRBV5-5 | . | CASSLGDIWGYTF | TGTGCCAGCAGCTTGGGGGACATTTGGGGCTACACCTTC
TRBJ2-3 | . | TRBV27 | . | CASTEYAGRKSTDTQYF | TGTGCCAGCACCGAGTACGCGGGCAGGAAGAGCACAGATACGCAGTATTTT
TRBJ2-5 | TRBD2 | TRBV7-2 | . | CASSPKRLAGGTQETQYF | TGTGCCAGCAGCCCTAAACGACTAGCGGGAGGCACACAAGAGACCCAGTACTTC
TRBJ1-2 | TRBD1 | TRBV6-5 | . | CASKGTGGDYGYTF | TGTGCCAGCAAAGGTACAGGGGGGGACTATGGCTACACCTTC
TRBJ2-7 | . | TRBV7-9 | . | CASSLSSYEQYF | TGTGCCAGCAGCCTGAGCTCCTACGAGCAGTACTTC
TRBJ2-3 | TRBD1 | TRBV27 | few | CASSLTGGATDTQYF | TGTGCCAGCAGTTTGACAGGGGGCGCGACAGATACGCAGTATTTT
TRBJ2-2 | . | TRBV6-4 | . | CASSSEVDTGELFF | TGTGCCAGCAGTTCGGAGGTAGACACCGGGGAGCTGTTTTTT
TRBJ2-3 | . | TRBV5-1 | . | CASRIDRDTQYF | TGCGCCAGCAGAATCGACAGGGATACGCAGTATTTT
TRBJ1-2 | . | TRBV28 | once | CASSLIPGGYGYTF | TGTGCCAGCAGTTTAATCCCCGGAGGCTATGGCTACACCTTC
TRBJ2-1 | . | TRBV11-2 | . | CASSLEDLIYNEQFF | TGTGCCAGCAGCTTAGAGGACTTGATCTACAATGAGCAGTTCTTC
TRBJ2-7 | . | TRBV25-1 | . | CASSEANYEQYF | TGTGCCAGCAGTGAGGCAAACTACGAGCAGTACTTC